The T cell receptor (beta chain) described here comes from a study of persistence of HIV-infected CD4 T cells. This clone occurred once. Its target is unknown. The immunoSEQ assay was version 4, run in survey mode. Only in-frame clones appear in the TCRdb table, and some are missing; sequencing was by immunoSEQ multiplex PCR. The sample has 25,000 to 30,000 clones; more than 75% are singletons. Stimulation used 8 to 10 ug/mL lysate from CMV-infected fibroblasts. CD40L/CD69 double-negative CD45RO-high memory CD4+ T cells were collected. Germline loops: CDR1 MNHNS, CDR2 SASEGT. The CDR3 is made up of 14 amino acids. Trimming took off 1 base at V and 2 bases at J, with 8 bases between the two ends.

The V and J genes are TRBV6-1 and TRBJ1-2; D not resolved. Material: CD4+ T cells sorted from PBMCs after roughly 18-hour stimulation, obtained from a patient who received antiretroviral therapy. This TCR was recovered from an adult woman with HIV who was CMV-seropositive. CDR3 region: CASSEESGNYGYTF. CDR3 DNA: TGTGCCAGCAGTGAAGAGTCTGGGAACTATGGCTACACCTTC.